This T cell receptor beta chain originates from a study of T-cell reconstitution after alpha-beta-depleted transplantation in children. Study-level results: Newly produced T cells mostly provided counts and TCRbeta diversity after one year, as hyperexpanded clones declined.

Preparation of the TCRbeta library used unique molecular identifiers. One entry per CDR3 protein, called by TCRdb with MiXCR from the PCR reads. The table shows around 580,000 distinct CDR3 sequences, with more than 20% occurring only once. With respect to this clonotype: The antigen is undetermined.

Germline lookup yields CDR1 KGHSH and CDR2 LQKENI. V trimming: 2 bases; J trimming: 2 bases; junction bases outside the gene matches: 9. This CDR3 region has 18 residues. Sequenced material: PBMCs, taken before TCRalphabeta/CD19-depleted stem cell transplant. The receptor was derived from a boy less than two years old with Wiskott-Aldrich syndrome, due to receive a stem cell transplant. The rearrangement joins TRBV18 to TRBJ1-3; 10 bases match TRBD1. The CDR3 loop is CASSPGGTGAFTGNTIYF. CDR3 DNA: TGTGCCAGCTCACCAGGCGGGACAGGGGCTTTCACTGGAAACACCATATATTTT.